The rows below give T cell receptor beta chains drawn from one sample of a study of regulatory T cells in long-lasting Graves disease. TCRdb reanalysed the multiplex PCR reads using MiXCR and keeps one entry per CDR3 protein. The sample holds roughly 500,000 distinct CDR3 sequences, approximately 15% seen once. A further study also used this sample, focusing on T cells in Graves' hyperthyroidism and ophthalmopathy.

The sample in question was peripheral blood mononuclear cells (PBMCs), obtained at new diagnosis, from a patient treated with antithyroid drugs. These receptor sequences come from a man aged 25 to 40 with Graves disease. The CDR3 runs from the conserved cysteine through the conserved F or W. D genes are given only for firm matches. Clone sizes are given selectively: once, few, many, or a class where the clone is expanded.

many,TRBV20-1,-,TRBJ1-1,CSASPGTFYTEAFF,TGCAGTGCTAGCCCTGGGACTTTCTACACTGAAGCTTTCTTT
few,TRBV5-6,-,TRBJ2-1,CASSFGGYGHNEQFF,TGTGCCAGCAGCTTTGGGGGATATGGTCACAATGAGCAGTTCTTC
many,TRBV7-3,TRBD2,TRBJ2-2,CASSPGLAGGTNTGELFF,TGTGCCAGCAGCCCAGGCCTAGCGGGAGGTACGAACACCGGGGAGCTGTTTTTT
many,TRBV20-1,-,TRBJ2-3,CSGWSSTDTQYF,TGCAGTGGGTGGTCGAGCACAGATACGCAGTATTTT
many,TRBV27,TRBD2,TRBJ2-2,CASSLEGLASGELFF,TGTGCCAGCAGTTTAGAGGGACTAGCATCAGGGGAGCTGTTTTTT
many,TRBV10-3,TRBD1,TRBJ1-1,CAISEGGWTEAFF,TGTGCCATCAGTGAAGGGGGCTGGACTGAAGCTTTCTTT
many,TRBV12-3/TRBV12-4,-,TRBJ1-4,CASSPQGELFF,TGTGCCAGCAGTCCCCAAGGAGAACTGTTTTTT
-,TRBV7-3,TRBD2,TRBJ2-3,CASSLMSGSGDMQYF,TGTGCCAGCAGCTTAATGAGCGGGAGTGGGGATATGCAGTATTTT
many,TRBV29-1,-,TRBJ1-1,CSASIFNTEAFF,TGCAGCGCCTCAATTTTTAACACTGAAGCTTTCTTT
few,TRBV3-1,-,TRBJ2-7,CASSQRTGGYEQYF,TGTGCCAGCAGCCAACGGACAGGAGGGTACGAGCAGTACTTC
many,TRBV30,-,TRBJ2-3,CAWSVLPGDTQYF,TGTGCCTGGAGTGTACTCCCAGGAGATACGCAGTATTTT
-,TRBV29-1,-,TRBJ2-5,CSVGTMEETQYF,TGCAGCGTGGGGACCATGGAAGAGACCCAGTACTTC
many,TRBV6-5,TRBD2,TRBJ2-1,CASSYSSGLAGPRYNEQFF,TGTGCCAGCAGTTACTCGTCGGGACTAGCGGGACCTCGTTACAATGAGCAGTTCTTC
many,TRBV9,-,TRBJ2-5,CASSGTETQYF,TGTGCCAGCAGCGGGACAGAGACCCAGTACTTC
few,TRBV19,-,TRBJ2-7,CASSIVPEGNYEQYF,TGTGCCAGTAGTATAGTTCCTGAGGGAAACTACGAGCAGTACTTC
many,TRBV7-2,-,TRBJ2-1,CASSSLTRDPQFF,TGTGCCAGCAGCTCCCTGACCCGGGACCCGCAGTTCTTC
-,TRBV20-1,-,TRBJ2-2,CSASPHTGELFF,TGCAGTGCTAGTCCTCACACCGGGGAGCTGTTTTTT
many,TRBV7-9,TRBD2,TRBJ2-5,CASSLTSGTLRDETQYF,TGTGCCAGCAGCTTAACTAGCGGGACCCTTCGGGATGAGACCCAGTACTTC
few,TRBV20-1,TRBD1,TRBJ2-1,CSAYTGGATNEQFF,TGCAGTGCGTACACAGGGGGCGCAACGAATGAGCAGTTCTTC
many,TRBV2,-,TRBJ2-1,CASSQVDEQFF,TGTGCCAGCTCCCAGGTCGATGAGCAGTTCTTC
many,TRBV7-6,-,TRBJ2-3,CASSLMGQRDTQYF,TGTGCCAGCAGCTTAATGGGGCAGAGGGATACGCAGTATTTT
-,TRBV12-5,-,TRBJ2-7,CASGLVHGGSSYEQYF,TGTGCTAGTGGTTTGGTACACGGGGGAAGCTCCTACGAGCAGTACTTC
many,TRBV12-3/TRBV12-4,-,TRBJ1-6,CASSQGRDNSPLHF,TGTGCCAGCAGTCAGGGAAGGGATAATTCACCCCTCCACTTT
many,TRBV20-1,TRBD1,TRBJ1-6,CSARAGGTPLHF,TGCAGTGCTAGGGCAGGGGGGACACCCCTCCACTTT
many,TRBV19,-,TRBJ1-1,CASTFGVNTEAFF,TGTGCCAGCACATTCGGAGTGAACACTGAAGCTTTCTTT
many,TRBV5-1,-,TRBJ2-2,CASSLGLVYTGELFF,TGCGCCAGCAGCTTGGGACTAGTTTACACCGGGGAGCTGTTTTTT
few,TRBV28,-,TRBJ2-5,CASSPIQVSQETQYF,TGTGCCAGCAGCCCTATACAGGTCTCCCAAGAGACCCAGTACTTC
few,TRBV29-1,-,TRBJ1-1,CSVDRGPEAFF,TGCAGCGTTGACAGGGGTCCTGAAGCTTTCTTT
-,TRBV20-1,-,TRBJ1-4,CSARSGASQKLFF,TGCAGTGCTCGATCGGGGGCGTCCCAAAAACTGTTTTTT
many,TRBV7-2,-,TRBJ2-6,CASSLTFSGANVLTF,TGTGCCAGCAGCTTGACCTTCTCTGGGGCCAACGTCCTGACTTTC
many,TRBV3-1,TRBD1,TRBJ1-1,CASSTHDRGEAFF,TGTGCCAGCAGTACCCATGACAGGGGGGAAGCTTTCTTT
many,TRBV18,-,TRBJ2-1,CASSPHHEQFF,TGTGCCAGCTCACCACACCATGAGCAGTTCTTC
many,TRBV7-8,TRBD2,TRBJ2-1,CASSRPGLATYNEQFF,TGTGCCAGCAGTAGACCGGGACTAGCGACTTACAATGAGCAGTTCTTC
-,TRBV4-1,-,TRBJ2-7,CASSQSQTVSSYEQYF,TGCGCCAGCAGCCAGAGTCAGACGGTGAGCTCCTACGAGCAGTACTTC
few,TRBV20-1,-,TRBJ2-1,CSARVVRLRSYNEQFF,TGCAGTGCTAGAGTAGTCAGGTTACGGTCCTACAATGAGCAGTTCTTC
few,TRBV7-7,-,TRBJ2-5,CASSAEAVGTQYF,TGTGCTAGCAGCGCCGAGGCCGTTGGGACCCAGTACTTC
many,TRBV2,-,TRBJ2-1,CASSAHEQFF,TGTGCCAGCAGTGCCCATGAGCAGTTCTTC
few,TRBV5-1,-,TRBJ2-7,CASSLSLDAYEQYF,TGCGCCAGCAGCTTATCATTGGACGCCTACGAGCAGTACTTC
-,TRBV25-1,-,TRBJ2-1,CAGGRPSSYNEQFF,TGTGCCGGGGGCAGGCCAAGCTCCTACAATGAGCAGTTCTTC
many,TRBV20-1,TRBD1,TRBJ1-4,CSAGYRGRREKLFF,TGCAGTGCTGGATACAGGGGGCGAAGGGAAAAACTGTTTTTT
many,TRBV12-3/TRBV12-4,-,TRBJ2-1,CASSLEGLTYNEQFF,TGTGCCAGCAGTCTCGAGGGGTTGACCTACAATGAGCAGTTCTTC